Listed below are T cell receptor beta chains from one sample, sequenced in a study of blood T cell repertoires in COVID-19. Data came from immunoSEQ multiplex PCR; TCRdb stores just in-frame clones and leaves some out. The sample holds 210,000 or so clones, roughly nine tenths seen once. Sequencing was carried out using PBMCs or T cells enriched from blood (not recorded which). These TCRs come from a man aged 25 to 40 who had recovered from COVID-19. Both conserved end residues are part of each CDR3. Each record gives: D gene, clone size, V gene, J gene, CDR3 protein. The D gene is left open where the match is weak. Expanded clones are given a class, and other clones once, few, many or no size at all.

D: TRBD1; size: .; V: TRBV28; J: TRBJ2-2; CDR3: CASSSTRDRKTGELFF
D: TRBD2; size: .; V: TRBV5-5; J: TRBJ2-3; CDR3: CASSRFSGIRTDTQYF
D: .; size: .; V: TRBV14; J: TRBJ2-2; CDR3: CASSLLRGANTGELFF
D: .; size: .; V: TRBV7-8; J: TRBJ2-1; CDR3: CASSLATSNYYNEQFF
D: TRBD2; size: once; V: TRBV3-1/TRBV3-2; J: TRBJ2-1; CDR3: CASSLGLAGGNEQFF
D: .; size: .; V: TRBV19; J: TRBJ2-1; CDR3: CASNLLAPGGNEQFF
D: .; size: once; V: TRBV19; J: TRBJ1-2; CDR3: CASNPPQGYGYTF
D: .; size: .; V: TRBV6-2/TRBV6-3; J: TRBJ1-2; CDR3: CASSSRTNYGYTF
D: .; size: .; V: TRBV28; J: TRBJ2-5; CDR3: CASRDTGLETQYF
D: .; size: .; V: TRBV18; J: TRBJ1-2; CDR3: CASSPFEEGGYTF
D: TRBD1; size: once; V: TRBV5-8; J: TRBJ1-2; CDR3: CASSLGDSYGYTF
D: .; size: .; V: TRBV21-1; J: TRBJ2-7; CDR3: CASSKALWRECTYEQYF
D: .; size: .; V: TRBV15; J: TRBJ2-7; CDR3: CATSRDRADKGQYF
D: .; size: .; V: TRBV30; J: TRBJ2-7; CDR3: CAWDRSSYEQYF
D: .; size: once; V: TRBV30; J: TRBJ1-2; CDR3: CAWSGSYGYTF
D: .; size: .; V: TRBV5-4; J: TRBJ1-3; CDR3: CASSVGTPRRSGNTIYF
D: TRBD2; size: .; V: TRBV7-9; J: TRBJ2-7; CDR3: CASSWGLAGDEQYF
D: .; size: .; V: TRBV9; J: TRBJ1-4; CDR3: CASSVGGTGGEKLFF
D: .; size: once; V: TRBV7-3; J: TRBJ2-6; CDR3: CASGGASGANVLTF
D: .; size: .; V: TRBV7-2; J: TRBJ2-2; CDR3: CASSRSHTGELFF
D: TRBD1; size: .; V: TRBV10-1; J: TRBJ1-1; CDR3: CARQGTKENTEAFF
D: .; size: .; V: TRBV10-1; J: TRBJ1-2; CDR3: CASSESAGYGYTF
D: TRBD2; size: .; V: TRBV6-2/TRBV6-3; J: TRBJ2-1; CDR3: CASSQPGLGYNEQFF
D: TRBD2; size: .; V: TRBV9; J: TRBJ2-3; CDR3: CASSAGGLAGRYTQYF
D: .; size: .; V: TRBV12-3/TRBV12-4; J: TRBJ2-2; CDR3: CASSPGVTGELFF
D: .; size: .; V: TRBV12-3/TRBV12-4; J: TRBJ2-3; CDR3: CASRNSDTQYF
D: TRBD2; size: .; V: TRBV3-1/TRBV3-2; J: TRBJ2-5; CDR3: CASSQEAGGPPRETQYF
D: .; size: .; V: TRBV19; J: TRBJ2-1; CDR3: CASPPGDGRPNEQFF
D: .; size: once; V: TRBV19; J: TRBJ2-1; CDR3: CASSASDYAPYNEQFF
D: .; size: .; V: TRBV30; J: TRBJ1-3; CDR3: CAWSVGANTIYF
D: .; size: .; V: TRBV6-5; J: TRBJ1-2; CDR3: CASSYSNGRGDRGYTF
D: .; size: .; V: TRBV5-6; J: TRBJ1-1; CDR3: CASSLTVNREAFF
D: .; size: .; V: TRBV6-1; J: TRBJ1-1; CDR3: CASSEQIMNTEAFF
D: .; size: .; V: TRBV15; J: TRBJ1-2; CDR3: CATSREGYGGANYGYTF
D: TRBD1; size: .; V: TRBV6-6; J: TRBJ1-1; CDR3: CASSYPTGVGLAFF
D: TRBD1; size: .; V: TRBV7-9; J: TRBJ1-3; CDR3: CASSYSGDSHAF
D: .; size: .; V: TRBV6-4; J: TRBJ1-4; CDR3: CATEEVKEKLFF
D: TRBD2; size: .; V: TRBV2; J: TRBJ2-1; CDR3: CASISGEYNEQFF
D: TRBD1; size: .; V: TRBV19; J: TRBJ1-2; CDR3: CASSIERGPYGYTF
D: .; size: .; V: TRBV6-5; J: TRBJ1-6; CDR3: CASGEGSSPLHF
D: .; size: .; V: TRBV5-1; J: TRBJ2-1; CDR3: CASSKLSGSYNEQFF
D: TRBD2; size: .; V: TRBV6-5; J: TRBJ2-7; CDR3: CASRLMGTTKHEQYF
D: .; size: .; V: TRBV28; J: TRBJ2-3; CDR3: CASSPTWGVSTDTQYF
D: .; size: .; V: TRBV28; J: TRBJ1-5; CDR3: CASTPRMEQPQHF
D: TRBD1; size: .; V: TRBV10-3; J: TRBJ1-4; CDR3: CAISASPTGQASELFF
D: .; size: .; V: TRBV19; J: TRBJ1-1; CDR3: CASSLRDTHTEAFF
D: .; size: .; V: TRBV7-8; J: TRBJ2-2; CDR3: CASSLGQGGTGELFF
D: TRBD1; size: .; V: TRBV5-5; J: TRBJ2-7; CDR3: CASSLHRGYEQYF
D: TRBD2; size: .; V: TRBV28; J: TRBJ2-7; CDR3: CASSSPGGRDEQYF
D: TRBD1; size: .; V: TRBV7-9; J: TRBJ1-4; CDR3: CASSMTRTGLNEKLFF
D: .; size: .; V: TRBV28; J: TRBJ1-3; CDR3: CASTDPGYTIYF
D: .; size: .; V: TRBV7-6; J: TRBJ2-7; CDR3: CASSLAGAYEQYF